This T cell receptor (beta chain) came from a study of blood T cell repertoires in COVID-19. The overall study: From the United States, Italy and Spain came samples of acute and convalescent COVID-19. Nucleic acid was either cDNA or gDNA, and it came from T cells, B-cell-depleted T cells, or PBMCs.

Details on this clone: Other DNA sequences in this sample translate to the same CDR3.

In the original workflow: Nucleated cell counts were estimated from reference gene primer amplification. Clones were read by immunoSEQ multiplex PCR, and TCRdb kept only the in-frame ones, dropping some. From that table come the V and J calls and clone size; the DNA was used to work out D and trimming. The sample has approximately 120,000 clones; nearly 85% are singletons. CDR1 is SNHLY and CDR2 is FYNNEI in the germline V gene. The CDR3 has 14 residues. V lost 7 bases to trimming and J lost 6 bases; unmatched junction nucleotides: 10. This chain joins TRBV2 and TRBJ1-1; 8 bases map to TRBD1. The receptor comes from a woman in her forties or fifties with acute or convalescent COVID-19. What was sequenced was peripheral blood. The CDR3 here is CASKQTGDYSEAFF. The DNA of the CDR3 is TGTGCCAGCAAACAGACAGGGGATTATTCTGAAGCTTTCTTT.